This record concerns one T cell receptor beta chain sequence. The clone's antigen remains unknown. No base qualities exist here, and no much larger clone lies one base off it. The sample is drawn from a study of PD-L1 blockade in urothelial cancer (dated by TCRdb to 2016 to 2017). Broadly, across the study: All patients started therapy at some point between 2014 and 2016 and received atezolizumab 1,200 mg intravenously every 3 weeks. About 90% of the roughly 30 patients were males with bladder-origin urothelial cancer, and about 65% of the 29 reported a prior smoking history. An ECOG performance status of 0 or 1 was recorded for the patients, and 0 to 3 prior chemotherapy regimens had been received by the patients. Blood samples were analyzed at 3 weeks after treatment start (second dose) and at 6 weeks after treatment start. Blood samples gave median yields of about 140,000 T cells and more than 80,000 unique TCRs, along with a median clonality of about 0.084. The study, an exploratory multi-omic analysis, examined somatic, immune and clinical correlates of response to PD-L1 blockade with atezolizumab in urothelial cancer. Pretreatment tumor samples and matched peripheral blood, collected serially before and after atezolizumab treatment, underwent TCR sequencing. Durable clinical benefit meant progression-free survival longer than 6 months, and TCR features were also tested against progression-free and overall survival. In the same patients, pretreatment tumors underwent whole exome sequencing and RNA sequencing in addition to TCR sequencing. Durable clinical benefit was achieved by nine patients but not by the remaining 20. Pretreatment blood TCR-seq was available for under 35 patients, at least one posttreatment blood collection was obtained for some 24 patients, and tumor TCR-seq was available for some 24 patients. Summary of the overall study and its limitations: Small sample size (n ≈ 29) and many exploratory analyses mean the results are intended to be hypothesis-generating. A pretreatment peripheral blood TCR clonality below the median was linked to improved progression-free and overall survival. Greater expansion of tumor-associated TCR clones in peripheral blood 3 weeks after the start of treatment was observed in patients with durable benefit (n of about 20, p = 0.022).

Each PCR received spiked-in synthetic TCR analog templates so that absolute template abundance could be estimated from read counts. Using the immunoSEQ assay, TCRbeta CDR3 regions were amplified from genomic DNA with bias-controlled V and J gene primers. Sequencing of rearranged TCRbeta segments was done at approximately 20X coverage. Per the authors' processing: Clustering was used to correct sequencing errors, and CDR3s were annotated against IMGT to assign V, D and J genes. Only productive TCRbeta rearrangements were used in downstream analyses, excluding out-of-frame or stop-codon sequences. Clonality was computed as one minus Shannon entropy normalized by the log of the number of unique productive sequences. Fisher's exact test with Benjamini-Hochberg correction, using a cutoff of adjusted p below 0.01, was how clones that differed between time points or between blood and tumor were identified. TCRdb took this table from immuneACCESS and kept in-frame rearrangements with V and J called. Such tables lack part of the clones; where checked against another copy, unresolved V genes explain under half of the gap, and the rest is unexplained. Clone size and V and J calls were adopted from that table, with D and trimming inferred from the DNA. The sample includes around 130,000 clones, with approximately 84% observed a single time. 2.5% to 3.5% of the sample lies in the top ten.

The germline V gene encodes CDR1 MNHEY and CDR2 SVGAGI. The CDR3, cysteine through phenylalanine, is 13 amino acids long. Here the CDR3 DNA is all that survives: 39 bases in frame from base 1. The junction shows trimming of 7 bases on V and 6 bases on J, plus 10 bases between the germline ends. Interpreted using the paper, the time point label stands for: pretreatment peripheral blood. The cohort included roughly 29 patients with locally advanced or metastatic urothelial carcinoma who were treated at Memorial Sloan Kettering on a trial protocol. Peripheral blood mononuclear cells were collected pretreatment and during treatment, with between 1 and 8 total time points per patient. The Qiagen DNeasy Blood extraction kit was used to purify genomic DNA from total PBMCs and tumor samples. PBMCs were collected pretreatment and during treatment and were isolated and stored as previously described.

Here the sequenced sample was PBMCs, taken around atezolizumab (anti-PD-L1) treatment. The rearranged chain carries TRBV6-5 and TRBJ1-6; TRBD1 might be the D gene, on 6 matching bases. The sequence was collected from a man aged 50 or older with urothelial cancer. At the DNA level, the sequence is TGTGCCAGCATGGGGACACTTAATTCACCCCTCCACTTT. The resulting protein is CASMGTLNSPLHF.